This entry describes one TCR beta chain. This clonotype was recorded at least ten times. Its antigen remains unidentified. No much larger clonotype is one base removed from it; base qualities were not supplied. The data were taken from a study of regulatory T cells in long-lasting Graves disease (dated by TCRdb to about 2021). Study-level background: Newly diagnosed Graves' disease patients had taken antithyroid drugs for less than 3 months. Persistent Graves' disease patients were compared with newly diagnosed Graves' disease patients by peripheral blood TCR sequencing and RNA sequencing. The study took place in China and was registered as a clinical trial. A total of about 33 samples underwent TCR sequencing: around 13 from persistent and roughly 20 from newly diagnosed Graves' disease patients. Results and caveats for the whole study, not just this receptor: Lower TCR Shannon entropy and fewer highly expanded clones were observed in persistent Graves' disease patients than in newly diagnosed patients, which suggested clonal expansion. Only peripheral blood was studied, because thyroid tissue, the primary lesion, was inaccessible. As a limitation, the authors acknowledged that the small sample size may reduce accuracy. Patients with persistent disease shared more public clonotypes (about 2,500) than newly diagnosed patients did (more than 900). Persistent disease showed preferential use of TRBV28, TRBJ1-2 and TRBJ2-5, whereas newly diagnosed disease favored TRBV20-1 and TRBJ2-1. Sequencing and analysis were limited to the TCR beta chain.

Libraries were constructed by multiplex PCR. Reads for this sample came from an Illumina HiSeq 4000. TCR beta libraries were built with iRepertoire HTBI primers and Arm-PCR amplification of CDR3 regions. Before sequencing, the PCR products underwent gel purification. Per the source publication's procedure: A total of 62 TRBV and some 15 TRBJ segments were identified across samples and were used for gene usage analysis of CDR3 amino acid clonotypes. COPE and FqMerger were used to merge filtered high-quality paired reads into contigs. Contigs were aligned with BLAST to IMGT TRBV, TRBD and TRBJ reference genes, and CDR3 was defined per IMGT. Any clonotype with a frequency above 0.1% was classified as a highly expanded clone. Shannon entropy was used to measure repertoire diversity, and the Gini coefficient was used to measure V-J evenness. A clonotype was considered public if more than one individual shared it. TCRdb reprocessed the public reads (quality trimming at Q25 with fastp, clone calling with MiXCR) and kept in-frame beta chains. Here each entry gathers all rows of one CDR3 protein and keeps the most common genes and DNA. TCRdb, not the authors, supplied the V and J calls. Within this sample are around 420,000 distinct CDR3 sequences, with around 15% of them counted one time only. The ten largest account for 22% of the sample.

The time point label on this specimen signifies: newly diagnosed GD, antithyroid drugs for less than 3 months. For both TCR sequencing and RNA sequencing, RNA was extracted from PBMCs in TRIzol. Graves' disease was diagnosed according to American Thyroid Association guidelines. Recruitment of patients was carried out at an endocrinology department in Xi'an, China. Each patient gave about 10 milliliters of peripheral blood, collected in an EDTA anticoagulant tube. Ficoll Paque Plus density gradient separation was used to isolate PBMCs, and no further T cell sorting was performed. An Agilent 2100 Bioanalyzer and agarose gel were used to assess RNA quality, and a NanoDrop 2000 was used to measure RNA concentration. Relative to germline, V is missing 5 bases and J is missing 0 bases, with 10 bases of the junction outside any gene match. Including the terminal cysteine and phenylalanine, the CDR3 comprises 18 residues. Just the 54-base CDR3 DNA is kept, in frame starting at base 1. CDR1 and CDR2 were assigned from the germline V gene as SGHAT and FQNNGV.

Material: peripheral blood mononuclear cells (PBMCs), obtained at new diagnosis, from a patient treated with antithyroid drugs. This clonotype originated in a female donor with Graves disease. Here the chain combines TRBV11-2 and TRBJ2-4, with 10 bases in between that match TRBD2. CDR3 region: CASSQRTSGFLAKNIQYF. The sequence in DNA is TGTGCCAGCAGCCAAAGGACTAGCGGATTTTTAGCCAAAAACATTCAGTACTTC.